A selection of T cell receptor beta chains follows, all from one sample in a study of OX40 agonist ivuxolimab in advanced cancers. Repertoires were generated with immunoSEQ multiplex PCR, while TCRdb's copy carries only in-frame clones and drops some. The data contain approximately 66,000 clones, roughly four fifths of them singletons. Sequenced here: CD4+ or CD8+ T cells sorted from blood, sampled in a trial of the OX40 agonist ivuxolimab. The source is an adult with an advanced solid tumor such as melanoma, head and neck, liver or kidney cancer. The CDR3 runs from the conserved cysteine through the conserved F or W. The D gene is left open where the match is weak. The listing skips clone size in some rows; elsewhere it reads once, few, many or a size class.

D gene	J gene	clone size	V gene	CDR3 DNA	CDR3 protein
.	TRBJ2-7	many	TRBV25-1	TGTGCCAGCAGTGAATATCAGGTCTCCTACGAGCAGTACTTC	CASSEYQVSYEQYF
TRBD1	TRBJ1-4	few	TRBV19	TGTGCCACCACCGGGCAGGGGGGAACGGCAACTAATGAAAAACTGTTTTTT	CATTGQGGTATNEKLFF
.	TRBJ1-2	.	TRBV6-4	TGTGCCAGCAGTGACTCCGGCGGCAGTCATTTTAACTATGGCTACACCTTC	CASSDSGGSHFNYGYTF
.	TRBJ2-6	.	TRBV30	TGTGCCGGGGGACGCTCTGGGGCCAACGTCCTGACTTTC	CAGGRSGANVLTF
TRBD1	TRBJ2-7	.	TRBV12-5	TGTGCTAGTGCCGCGACAGGGTCTGGCTACTACGAGCAGTACTTC	CASAATGSGYYEQYF
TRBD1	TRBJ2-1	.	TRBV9	TGTGCCAGCAGCGCACAGGGGCATAGGAATGAGCAGTTCTTC	CASSAQGHRNEQFF
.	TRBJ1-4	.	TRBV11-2	TGTGCCAGCAGCCCCGGGGGAAATAATGAAAAACTGTTTTTT	CASSPGGNNEKLFF
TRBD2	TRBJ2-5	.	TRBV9	TGTGCCAGCAGCCGTAGCGGGGGAACGTACCAAGAGACCCAGTACTTC	CASSRSGGTYQETQYF
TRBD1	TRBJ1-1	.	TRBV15	TGTGCCACCAGCGGGGCAGGACAGGCTTTTAGGGGCACTGAAGCTTTCTTT	CATSGAGQAFRGTEAFF
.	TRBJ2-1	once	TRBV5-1	TGCGCCAGCAGCCGGGCTGGGAATGAGCAGTTCTTC	CASSRAGNEQFF
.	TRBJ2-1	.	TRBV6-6	TGTGCCAGCAGCCAAAGGGACTTAAATGAGCAGTTCTTC	CASSQRDLNEQFF
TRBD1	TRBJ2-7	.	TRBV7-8	TGTGCCAGCAGCCCGCCGGGACAGGGCTACGAGCAGTACTTC	CASSPPGQGYEQYF
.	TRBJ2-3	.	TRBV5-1	TGCGCCAGCACCTGGGGGGATACGCAGTATTTT	CASTWGDTQYF
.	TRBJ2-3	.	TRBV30	TGTGCTTCCCAGCAGCGGAACACAGATACGCAGTATTTT	CASQQRNTDTQYF
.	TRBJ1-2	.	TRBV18	TGTGCCAGCTCACCGACAGAGAACTATGGCTACACCTTC	CASSPTENYGYTF
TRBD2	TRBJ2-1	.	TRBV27	TGTGCCAGCAGTCCCCTAGCGGGGGGGATACCCTTCTTC	CASSPLAGGIPFF
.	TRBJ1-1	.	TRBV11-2	TGTGCCAGCAGGGACAGCCCCACTGAAGCTTTCTTT	CASRDSPTEAFF
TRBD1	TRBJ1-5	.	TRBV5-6	TGTGCCAGCGGGTTACAGGGGAGATATCAGCCCCAGCATTTT	CASGLQGRYQPQHF
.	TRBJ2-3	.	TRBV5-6	TGTGCCAGCAGCTTGGTTCCCAGTTCTAGCACAGATACGCAGTATTTT	CASSLVPSSSTDTQYF
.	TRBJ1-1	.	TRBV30	TGTGCCTGGAGTGTGAGAAGCGAAGCTTTCTTT	CAWSVRSEAFF
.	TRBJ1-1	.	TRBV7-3	TGTGCCAGCAGCCGCCCGGGTAGCAGTGAAGCTTTCTTT	CASSRPGSSEAFF
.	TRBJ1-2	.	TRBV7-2	TGTGCCAGCAGCTTAGTAGGCCAGGCCCCCGGCTACACCTTC	CASSLVGQAPGYTF
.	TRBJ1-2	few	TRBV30	TGTGCCTGGGCCCTTAGCTATGGCTACACCTTC	CAWALSYGYTF
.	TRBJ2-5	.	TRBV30	TGTGCCTGGCAGCAATTTCAAGAGACCCAGTACTTC	CAWQQFQETQYF
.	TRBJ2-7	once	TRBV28	TGTGCCAGCACCCGACAGATTACCTACGAGCAGTACTTC	CASTRQITYEQYF
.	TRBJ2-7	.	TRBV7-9	TGTGCCAGCAGCATACAGGGCTACGAGCAGTACTTC	CASSIQGYEQYF
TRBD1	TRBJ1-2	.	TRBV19	TGTGCCAGTAGACGACAGGGCCTTAACTATGGCTACACCTTC	CASRRQGLNYGYTF
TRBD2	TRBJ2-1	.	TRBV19	TGTGCCAGTAGTATATGGACGGGGGGGTCCTACAATGAGCAGTTCTTC	CASSIWTGGSYNEQFF
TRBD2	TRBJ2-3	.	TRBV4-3	TGCGCCAGCAGCCAAGAGGTTACTAGCGGGGGGGCCACAGATACGCAGTATTTT	CASSQEVTSGGATDTQYF
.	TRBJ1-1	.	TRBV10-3	TGTGCCATCAGGGGGTCGACGGGGGCCCCGAACACTGAAGCTTTCTTT	CAIRGSTGAPNTEAFF
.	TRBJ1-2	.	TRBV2	TGTGCCAGCAGTGATGGGCCGTATGGCTACACCTTC	CASSDGPYGYTF
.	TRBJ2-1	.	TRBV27	TGTGCCAGCAGGGCGAGCTCCTACAATGAGCAGTTCTTC	CASRASSYNEQFF